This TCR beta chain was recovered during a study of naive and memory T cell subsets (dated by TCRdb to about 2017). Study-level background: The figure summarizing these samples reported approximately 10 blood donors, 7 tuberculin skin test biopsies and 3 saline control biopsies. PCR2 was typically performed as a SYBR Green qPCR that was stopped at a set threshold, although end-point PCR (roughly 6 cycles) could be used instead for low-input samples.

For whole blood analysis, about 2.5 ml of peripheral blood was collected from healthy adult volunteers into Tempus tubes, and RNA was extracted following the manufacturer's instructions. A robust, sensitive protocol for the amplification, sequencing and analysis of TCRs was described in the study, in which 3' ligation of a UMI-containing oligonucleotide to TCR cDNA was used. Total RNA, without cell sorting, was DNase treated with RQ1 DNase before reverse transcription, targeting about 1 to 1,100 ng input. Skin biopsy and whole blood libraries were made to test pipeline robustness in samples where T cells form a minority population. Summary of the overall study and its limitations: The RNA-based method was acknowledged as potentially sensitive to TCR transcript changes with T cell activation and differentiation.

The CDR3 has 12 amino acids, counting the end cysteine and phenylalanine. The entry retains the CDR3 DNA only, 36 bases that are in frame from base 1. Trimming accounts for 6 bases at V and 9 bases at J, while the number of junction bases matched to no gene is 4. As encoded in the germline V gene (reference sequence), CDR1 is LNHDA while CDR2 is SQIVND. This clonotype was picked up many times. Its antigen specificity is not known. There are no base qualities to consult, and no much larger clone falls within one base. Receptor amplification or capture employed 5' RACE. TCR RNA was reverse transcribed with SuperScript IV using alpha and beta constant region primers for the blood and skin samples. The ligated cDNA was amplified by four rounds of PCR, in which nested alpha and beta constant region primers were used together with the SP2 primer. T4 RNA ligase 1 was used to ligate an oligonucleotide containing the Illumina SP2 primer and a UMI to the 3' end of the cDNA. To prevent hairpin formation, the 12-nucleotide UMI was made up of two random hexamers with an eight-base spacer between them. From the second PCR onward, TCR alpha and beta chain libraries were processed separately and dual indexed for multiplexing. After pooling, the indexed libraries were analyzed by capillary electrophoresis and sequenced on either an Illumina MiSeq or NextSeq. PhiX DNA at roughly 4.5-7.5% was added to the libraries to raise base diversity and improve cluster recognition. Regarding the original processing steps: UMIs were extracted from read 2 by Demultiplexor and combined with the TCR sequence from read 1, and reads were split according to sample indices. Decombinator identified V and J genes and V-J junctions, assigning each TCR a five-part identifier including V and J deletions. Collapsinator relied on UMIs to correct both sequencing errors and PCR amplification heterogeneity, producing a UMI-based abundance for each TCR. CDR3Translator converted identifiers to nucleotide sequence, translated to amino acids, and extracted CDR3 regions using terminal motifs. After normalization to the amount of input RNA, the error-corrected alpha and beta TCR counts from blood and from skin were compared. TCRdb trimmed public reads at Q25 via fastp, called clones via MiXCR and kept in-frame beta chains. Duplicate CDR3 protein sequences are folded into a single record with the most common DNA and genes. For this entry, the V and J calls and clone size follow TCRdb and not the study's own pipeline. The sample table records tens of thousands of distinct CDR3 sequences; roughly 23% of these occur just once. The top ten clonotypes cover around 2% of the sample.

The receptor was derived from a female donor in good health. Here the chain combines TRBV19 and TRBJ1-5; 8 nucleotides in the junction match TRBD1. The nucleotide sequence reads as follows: TGTGCCAGTAGGACAGGGGAGAGGCCCCAGCATTTT. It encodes CASRTGERPQHF.